One and the same sample provided the 7 T cell receptor beta chains below, sequenced in a study of technical replicates of blood from several donors. The assay was immunoSEQ multiplex PCR, and TCRdb's table has in-frame clones only and misses some. The profile shows more than 65,000 clones, around 92% of them singletons. Sequenced: T cells isolated from PBMCs. Receptors were obtained from a human donor in good health.

CDR3 coding DNA: TGTGCCAGCAGTTATGGACAGGGAAGGGCCACTGAAGCTTTCTTT. This codes for CASSYGQGRATEAFF. This rearrangement joins TRBV6-6 to TRBJ1-1; 8 nucleotides align to TRBD1. The CDR3 runs 15 residues. Germline-derived CDR1 and CDR2 are MNHNY and SVGAGI (reference sequence). The V and J ends lost 3 bases and 4 bases, in that order; junction bases with no gene match: 7.

This rearrangement joins TRBV2 to TRBJ1-1; 7 bases align to TRBD1. The V segment lost 1 base and the J segment 10 bases; nucleotides outside the gene matches: 12. Germline V gene lookup returns CDR1 SNHLY and CDR2 FYNNEI. This CDR3 contains 15 residues. CDR3 region: CASSEGFPDRMGAFF. The CDR3 coding sequence is TGTGCCAGCAGTGAAGGATTCCCGGACAGGATGGGAGCTTTCTTT.

The chain carries TRBV19 and TRBJ2-3; D unresolved. From germline, CDR1 is LNHDA and CDR2 SQIVND (reference sequence). CDR3 size: 13 residues. V dropped 5 bases and J dropped 0 bases, with 6 bases sitting between them. This CDR3 is CASSPFSTDTQYF. CDR3 coding DNA: TGTGCCAGTAGTCCCTTTAGCACAGATACGCAGTATTTT. Looking up the rest from reference TRBV19 and TRBJ2-3 gives the full variable domain: DGGITQSPKYLFRKEGQNVTLSCEQNLNHDAMYWYRQDPGQGLRLIYYSQIVNDFQKGDIAEGYSVSREKKESFPLTVTSAQKNPTAFYLCASSPFSTDTQYFGPGTRLTVL.

The rearrangement joins TRBV5-8 to TRBJ1-1; 8 bases are shared with TRBD1. The germline gives CDR1 SGHTS, CDR2 YDEGEE. This CDR3 comprises 12 residues. V dropped 3 bases and J dropped 10; count of bases not matched to a gene: 5. CDR3 region: CASSSDRVRAFF. As DNA, the CDR3 is TGTGCCAGCAGCTCGGACAGGGTGAGAGCTTTCTTT. The full variable domain, its missing parts supplied by reference TRBV5-8 and TRBJ1-1, is EAGVTQSPTHLIKTRGQQATLRCSPISGHTSVYWYQQALGLGLQFLLWYDEGEERNRGNFPPRFSGRQFPNYSSELNVNALELEDSALYLCASSSDRVRAFFGQGTRLTVV.

V gene TRBV9 combines with J gene TRBJ1-5; 10 bases fit TRBD1. V was pared by 2 bases and J by 9 bases, with 14 bases of the junction left unmatched. This CDR3 is built from 17 residues. Germline assignment: CDR1 SGDLS and CDR2 YYNGEE. The CDR3 loop reads CASSVGSGQGDPGPQHF. The CDR3 region has the DNA TGTGCCAGCAGCGTTGGGAGTGGACAGGGGGACCCTGGGCCCCAGCATTTT.

This chain joins TRBV7-2 and TRBJ1-1, with no clear D. Looked up from germline, CDR1 is SGHTA and CDR2 is FQGNSA. Trimming left V 3 bases short and J 0 bases short, with 2 bases between. The CDR3 is 12 amino acids. The CDR3 sequence: CASSFMNTEAFF. CDR3 DNA: TGTGCCAGCAGCTTCATGAACACTGAAGCTTTCTTT.

This rearrangement joins TRBV6-5 to TRBJ1-1, with D possibly being TRBD1 (5 bases). Germline loops: CDR1 MNHEY, CDR2 SVGAGI. This CDR3 spans 14 amino acids. V lost 5 bases and J 1 base, leaving 11 bases between the germline ends. Here the CDR3 reads CASSLSRANTEAFF. The CDR3 DNA reads TGTGCCAGCAGTCTGTCCAGGGCGAACACTGAAGCTTTCTTT.